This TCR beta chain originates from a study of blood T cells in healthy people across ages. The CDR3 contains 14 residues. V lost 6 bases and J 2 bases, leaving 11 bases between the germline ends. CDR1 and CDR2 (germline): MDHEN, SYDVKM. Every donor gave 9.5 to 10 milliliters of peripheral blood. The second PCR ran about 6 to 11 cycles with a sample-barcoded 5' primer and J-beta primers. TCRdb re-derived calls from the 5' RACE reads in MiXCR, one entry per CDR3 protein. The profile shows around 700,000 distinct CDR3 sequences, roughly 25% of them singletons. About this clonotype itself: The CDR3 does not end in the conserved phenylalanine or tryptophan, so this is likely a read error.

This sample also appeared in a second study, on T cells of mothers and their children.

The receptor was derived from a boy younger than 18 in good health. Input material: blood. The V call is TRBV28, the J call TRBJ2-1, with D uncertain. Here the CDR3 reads CASSQLLTYNEQFS. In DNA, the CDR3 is TGTGCCAGCAGCCAACTTTTGACCTACAATGAGCAGTTCTCC.